This T cell receptor beta chain was retrieved from a study of blood T cell repertoires in COVID-19. Overall study: From the United States, Italy and Spain came samples of acute and convalescent COVID-19.

This CDR3 has 15 residues. Germline CDR1 reads SEHNR; CDR2 reads FQNEAQ (reference sequence). Trimming removed 1 base from V and 6 bases from J; junction bases left unmatched: 6. Sequencing was performed with immunoSEQ multiplex PCR; in TCRdb, only in-frame clones are kept and a portion is missing. The sample carries about 140,000 clones, approximately 88% recorded once. Sequencing input: PBMCs or T cells enriched from blood (not recorded which). This chain joins TRBV7-9 and TRBJ2-3; 8 bases line up with TRBD1. The source of this sequence is a man aged 70 or older who had been exposed to COVID-19. The CDR3 spells CASSLGDRYRDTQYF. The CDR3 DNA reads TGTGCCAGCAGCTTAGGGGACAGGTATCGGGATACGCAGTATTTT.